Detailed here is one T cell receptor beta chain. Its antigen remains unidentified. This sample is part of a study of OX40 agonist ivuxolimab in advanced cancers. The V and J ends lost 5 bases and 1 base respectively, with 3 bases between them. This CDR3 is 11 amino acids long. Germline V lookup: CDR1 SGHAT, CDR2 FQNNGV. Study outcomes and limitations: Within 6 weeks, CD4+ and CD8+ blood T cells expanded clonally at 0.1 to 3.0 mg/kg.

The assay was immunoSEQ multiplex PCR, and TCRdb's table has in-frame clones only and misses some. This table holds about 96,000 clones, about nine tenths found once. The TCR was taken from an adult with an advanced solid tumor such as melanoma, head and neck, liver or kidney cancer. This specimen consisted of CD4+ or CD8+ T cells sorted from blood, obtained in a trial of the OX40 agonist ivuxolimab. The chain links TRBV11-2 to TRBJ2-7; unclear D gene. The CDR3 nucleotides read TGTGCCAGCAGCCGATCCTACGAGCAGTACTTC. Encoded protein: CASSRSYEQYF.